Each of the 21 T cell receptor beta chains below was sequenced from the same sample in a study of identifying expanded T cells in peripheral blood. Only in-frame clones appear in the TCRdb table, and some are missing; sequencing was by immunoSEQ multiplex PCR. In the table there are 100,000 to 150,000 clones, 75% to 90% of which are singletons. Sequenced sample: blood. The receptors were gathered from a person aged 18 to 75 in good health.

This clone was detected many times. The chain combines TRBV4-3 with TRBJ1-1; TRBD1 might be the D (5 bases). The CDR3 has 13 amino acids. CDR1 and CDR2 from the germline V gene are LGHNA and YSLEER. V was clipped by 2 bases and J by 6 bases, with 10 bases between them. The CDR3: CASSQRRGSEAFF. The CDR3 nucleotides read TGCGCCAGCAGCCAAAGGAGGGGATCTGAAGCTTTCTTT.

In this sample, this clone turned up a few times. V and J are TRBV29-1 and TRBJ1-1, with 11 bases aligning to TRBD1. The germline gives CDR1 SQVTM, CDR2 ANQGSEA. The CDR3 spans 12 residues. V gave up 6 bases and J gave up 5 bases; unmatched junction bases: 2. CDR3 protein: CSVGTGGTEAFF. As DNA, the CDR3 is TGCAGCGTCGGGACAGGGGGTACTGAAGCTTTCTTT.

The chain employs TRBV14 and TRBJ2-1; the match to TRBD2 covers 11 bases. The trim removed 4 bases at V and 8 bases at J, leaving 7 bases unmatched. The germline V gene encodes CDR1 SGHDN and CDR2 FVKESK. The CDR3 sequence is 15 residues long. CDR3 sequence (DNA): TGTGCCAGCAGCCTCGGGACTAGCGGCGGAGATGAGCAGTTCTTC. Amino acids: CASSLGTSGGDEQFF. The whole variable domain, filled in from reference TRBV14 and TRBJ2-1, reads EAGVTQFPSHSVIEKGQTVTLRCDPISGHDNLYWYRRVMGKEIKFLLHFVKESKQDESGMPNNRFLAERTGGTYSTLKVQPAELEDSGVYFCASSLGTSGGDEQFFGPGTRLTVL.

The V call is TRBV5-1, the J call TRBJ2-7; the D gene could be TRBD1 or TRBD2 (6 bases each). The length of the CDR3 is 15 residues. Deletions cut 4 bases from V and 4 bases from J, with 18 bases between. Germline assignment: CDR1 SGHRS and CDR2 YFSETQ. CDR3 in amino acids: CASSPRMGGQYEQYF. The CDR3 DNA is TGCGCCAGCAGCCCGCGGATGGGGGGCCAGTACGAGCAGTACTTC.

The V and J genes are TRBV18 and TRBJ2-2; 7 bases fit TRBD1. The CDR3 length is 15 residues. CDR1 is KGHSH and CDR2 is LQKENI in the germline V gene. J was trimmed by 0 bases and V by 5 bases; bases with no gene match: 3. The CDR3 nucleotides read TGTGCCAGCTCAAAGGGACAGCCGAACACCGGGGAGCTGTTTTTT. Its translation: CASSKGQPNTGELFF.

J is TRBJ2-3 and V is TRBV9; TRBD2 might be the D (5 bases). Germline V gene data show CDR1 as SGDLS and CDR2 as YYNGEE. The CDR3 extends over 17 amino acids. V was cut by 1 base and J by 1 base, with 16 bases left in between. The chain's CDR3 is CASSVRGSTVGTDTQYF. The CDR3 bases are TGTGCCAGCAGCGTACGGGGATCTACCGTGGGCACAGATACGCAGTATTTT.

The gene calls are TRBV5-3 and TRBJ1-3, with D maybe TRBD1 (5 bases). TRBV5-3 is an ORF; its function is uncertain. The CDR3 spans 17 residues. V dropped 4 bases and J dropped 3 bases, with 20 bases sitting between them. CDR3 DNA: TGTGCCAGAAGCCGGGGGAACACAAACACCGGTGGAAACACCATATATTTT. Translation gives CARSRGNTNTGGNTIYF.

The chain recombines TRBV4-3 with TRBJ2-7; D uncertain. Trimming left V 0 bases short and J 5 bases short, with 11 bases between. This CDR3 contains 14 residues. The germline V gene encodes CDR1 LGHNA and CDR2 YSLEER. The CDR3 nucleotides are TGCGCCAGCAGCCAAGAGACCCTACGGGACGAGCAGTACTTC. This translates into CASSQETLRDEQYF.

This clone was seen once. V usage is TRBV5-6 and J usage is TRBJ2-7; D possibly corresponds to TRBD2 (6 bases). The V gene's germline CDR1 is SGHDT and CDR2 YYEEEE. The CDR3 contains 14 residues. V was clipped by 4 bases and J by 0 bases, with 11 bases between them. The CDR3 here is CASSPGLDSYEQYF. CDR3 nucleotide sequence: TGTGCCAGCAGCCCGGGACTTGACTCCTACGAGCAGTACTTC.

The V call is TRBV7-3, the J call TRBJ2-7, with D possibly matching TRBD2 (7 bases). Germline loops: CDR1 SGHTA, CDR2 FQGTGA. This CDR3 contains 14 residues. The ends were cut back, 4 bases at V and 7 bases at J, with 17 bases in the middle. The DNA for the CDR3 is TGTGCCAGCAGCTCACAGGGAGGGCCCGGAGAGCAGTACTTC. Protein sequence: CASSSQGGPGEQYF.

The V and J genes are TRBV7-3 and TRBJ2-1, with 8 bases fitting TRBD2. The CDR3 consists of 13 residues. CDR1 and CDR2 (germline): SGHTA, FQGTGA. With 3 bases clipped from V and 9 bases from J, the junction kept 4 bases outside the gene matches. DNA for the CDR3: TGTGCCAGCAGCTTTAGCGGGGCGAGTGAGCAGTTCTTC. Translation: CASSFSGASEQFF.

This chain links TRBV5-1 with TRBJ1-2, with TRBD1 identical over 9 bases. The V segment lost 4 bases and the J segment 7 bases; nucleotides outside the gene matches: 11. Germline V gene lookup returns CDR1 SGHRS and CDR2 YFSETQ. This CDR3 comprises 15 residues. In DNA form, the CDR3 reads TGCGCCAGCAGCCCCTACCAACAGGGGGCGGTTGGCTACACCTTC. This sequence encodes CASSPYQQGAVGYTF.

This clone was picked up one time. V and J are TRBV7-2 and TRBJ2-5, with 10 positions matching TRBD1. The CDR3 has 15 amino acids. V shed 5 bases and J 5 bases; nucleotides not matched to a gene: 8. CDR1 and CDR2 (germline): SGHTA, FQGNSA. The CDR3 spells CASSPRTGGQETQYF. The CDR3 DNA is TGTGCCAGCAGCCCCCGGACAGGGGGGCAGGAGACCCAGTACTTC.

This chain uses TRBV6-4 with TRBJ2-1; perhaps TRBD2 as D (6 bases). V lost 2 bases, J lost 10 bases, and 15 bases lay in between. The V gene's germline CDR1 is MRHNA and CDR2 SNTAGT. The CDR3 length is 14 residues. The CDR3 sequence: CASSDVGEVEEQFF. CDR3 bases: TGTGCCAGCAGTGACGTGGGGGAGGTGGAGGAGCAGTTCTTC.

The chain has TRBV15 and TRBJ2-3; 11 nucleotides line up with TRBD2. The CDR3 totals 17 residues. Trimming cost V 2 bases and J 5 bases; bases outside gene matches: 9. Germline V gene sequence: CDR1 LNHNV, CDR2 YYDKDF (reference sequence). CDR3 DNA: TGTGCCACCAGCAGACCCGGGACTAGCGGATTTCGAGATACGCAGTATTTT. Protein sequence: CATSRPGTSGFRDTQYF.

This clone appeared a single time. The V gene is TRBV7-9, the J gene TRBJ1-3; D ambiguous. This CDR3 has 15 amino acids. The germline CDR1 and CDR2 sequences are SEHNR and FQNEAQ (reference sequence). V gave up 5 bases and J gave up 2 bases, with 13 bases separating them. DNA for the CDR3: TGTGCCAGCAGCCTGACGCTTCCTACTGGAAACACCATATATTTT. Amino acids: CASSLTLPTGNTIYF.

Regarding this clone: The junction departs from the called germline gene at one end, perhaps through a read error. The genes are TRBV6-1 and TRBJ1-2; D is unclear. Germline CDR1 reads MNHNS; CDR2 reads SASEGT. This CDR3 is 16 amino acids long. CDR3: CAISVRTERVAYGYTF. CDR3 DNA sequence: TGTGCCATCAGTGTTCGGACGGAGCGGGTTGCCTATGGCTACACCTTC.

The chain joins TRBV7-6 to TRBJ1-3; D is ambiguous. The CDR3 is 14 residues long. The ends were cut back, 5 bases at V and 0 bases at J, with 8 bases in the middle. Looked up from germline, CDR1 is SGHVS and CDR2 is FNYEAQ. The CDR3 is CASSLDYSGNTIYF. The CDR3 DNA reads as TGTGCCAGCAGCCTAGACTACTCTGGAAACACCATATATTTT.

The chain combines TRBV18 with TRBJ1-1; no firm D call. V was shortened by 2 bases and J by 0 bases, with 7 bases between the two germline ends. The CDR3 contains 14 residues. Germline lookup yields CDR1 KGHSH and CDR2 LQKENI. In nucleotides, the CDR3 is TGTGCCAGCTCACCAGCGGGAATGAACACTGAAGCTTTCTTT. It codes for CASSPAGMNTEAFF.

CDR3 loop: CASSPREARSTQYF. The CDR3 region has the DNA TGCGCCAGCAGCCCGAGGGAGGCACGAAGTACGCAGTATTTT. The gene calls are TRBV5-1 and TRBJ2-3; D perhaps matches TRBD2 (6 bases). The ends were cut back, 4 bases at V and 8 bases at J, with 17 bases in the middle. Germline loops: CDR1 SGHRS, CDR2 YFSETQ. The CDR3 contains 14 residues. Using reference TRBV5-1 and TRBJ2-3 for the parts outside the CDR3, the full variable domain is KAGVTQTPRYLIKTRGQQVTLSCSPISGHRSVSWYQQTPGQGLQFLFEYFSETQRNKGNFPGRFSGRQFSNSRSEMNVSTLELGDSALYLCASSPREARSTQYFGPGTRLTVL.

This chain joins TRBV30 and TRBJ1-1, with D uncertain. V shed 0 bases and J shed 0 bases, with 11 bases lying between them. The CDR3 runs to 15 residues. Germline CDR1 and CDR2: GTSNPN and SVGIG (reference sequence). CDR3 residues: CAWSVGEGMNTEAFF. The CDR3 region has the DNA TGTGCCTGGAGTGTTGGAGAGGGTATGAACACTGAAGCTTTCTTT.